This record concerns one T cell receptor beta chain sequence. What it binds is unknown. This sample is part of a study of cytomegalovirus exposure and HLA in healthy donors. Findings of the study overall: Later, TCR association rates were found to vary by HLA locus, highest for DRB1 and lowest for HLA-C. It was approximately 160 TCR beta chains that were listed as cytomegalovirus-associated.

It was with 60 Vbeta and 13 Jbeta primers that the PCR ran. How the authors handled the data: About 11 million of the 80 million or so unique TCR beta chains counted in a later analysis were shared. The method was immunoSEQ multiplex PCR; TCRdb's version includes in-frame clones alone and lacks a portion of them. V and J calls and clone size follow that table, whereas D and trimming were derived from the DNA. The sample lists some 170,000 clones, less than 85% occurring once. The V end was cut by 7 bases, the J end by 4 bases, with 17 bases between. Germline CDR1 MNHNY, CDR2 SVGAGI (reference sequence). The CDR3 is 15 amino acids.

Sequencing used PBMCs. J is TRBJ1-5 and V is TRBV6-6; a weak D match, TRBD1 (5 bases). This sequence was found in a man between 60 and 70 years old in good health and CMV-seronegative. CDR3 in DNA: TGTGCCAGCAACAGACAGAACACTGGGAATCAGCCCCAGCATTTT. This codes for CASNRQNTGNQPQHF.